Following are 19 T cell receptor beta chains from one sample sequenced in a study of cytomegalovirus exposure and HLA in healthy donors. With 60 Vbeta and 13 Jbeta primers, the PCR was carried out. Using immunoSEQ multiplex PCR, the repertoire was profiled, and TCRdb retains in-frame clones only, with some absent. The sample lists some 54,000 clones; approximately 70% were seen once. Sequencing was performed on PBMCs. The receptors were sampled from a man between 18 and 35 years old in good health and CMV-seronegative.

This clone came up once. This chain links TRBV6-5 with TRBJ1-1, with TRBD1 as a possible D gene (5 bases). CDR1 is MNHEY and CDR2 is SVGAGI in the germline V gene. The V end was cut by 1 base, the J end by 7 bases, with 10 bases between. The CDR3 consists of 13 residues. In DNA, the CDR3 is TGTGCCAGCAGTTACTTGCGGACAAATGAAGCTTTCTTT. Its protein product is CASSYLRTNEAFF.

The chain has TRBV6-5 and TRBJ1-2, with a tentative D call TRBD1 (6 bases). Trimming took off 10 bases at V and 3 bases at J, with 15 bases between the two ends. CDR3 size: 13 residues. Germline values: CDR1 MNHEY, CDR2 SVGAGI. The CDR3, as DNA: TGTGCCACCTCTCCAGGGGCGGACTATGGCTACACCTTC. This translates into CATSPGADYGYTF.

The table lists this clone with a few counts. The chain links TRBV6-5 to TRBJ2-1; the D is unclear. Trimming pared 5 bases from V and 12 bases from J, leaving 14 bases between. This CDR3 comprises 12 residues. The germline CDR1 and CDR2 sequences are MNHEY and SVGAGI. The CDR3 region is CASSETSSRQFF. As DNA, the CDR3 is TGTGCCAGCAGTGAAACTTCCTCGAGGCAGTTCTTC.

The CDR3 DNA follows: TGTGCCAGCAGCTGGGGGCGGCAGAGCTCCTACAATGAGCAGTTCTTC. Protein product: CASSWGRQSSYNEQFF. This chain uses TRBV5-4 with TRBJ2-1, with D possibly being TRBD1 (6 bases). Trimming took 3 bases from V and 0 from J, leaving 13 bases between them. This CDR3 comprises 16 residues. Germline V gene sequence: CDR1 SGHNT, CDR2 YYREEE (reference sequence).

The chain has TRBV11-2 and TRBJ2-5, with 7 bases aligning to TRBD1. The CDR3 totals 12 residues. Germline CDR1 SGHAT, CDR2 FQNNGV. Unmatched junction bases numbered 3, after V lost 6 bases and J lost 5 bases. This CDR3 reads CASRDRDETQYF. The CDR3 region has the DNA TGTGCCAGCAGAGACAGGGATGAGACCCAGTACTTC.

The V gene is TRBV7-9, the J gene TRBJ2-3; TRBD1 aligns across 10 bases. The CDR3 runs 14 residues. V gave up 5 bases and J gave up 5 bases; unmatched junction bases: 4. The germline CDR1 and CDR2 sequences are SEHNR and FQNEAQ (reference sequence). CDR3 sequence (DNA): TGTGCCAGCAGCCTTGGACAGGGGGTAGATACGCAGTATTTT. It translates to CASSLGQGVDTQYF.

The V gene is TRBV11-1, the J gene TRBJ1-6; D gene unclear. The germline V gene has CDR1 SGHAT and CDR2 FQDESV (reference sequence). The CDR3 covers 14 residues. The V end was cut by 2 bases, the J end by 5 bases, with 7 bases between. As DNA, the CDR3 is TGTGCCAGCAGCTTAATCGGGAATAATTCACCCCTCCACTTT. As protein: CASSLIGNNSPLHF.

V and J are TRBV28 and TRBJ2-7; possibly TRBD2 for D (6 bases). V lost 5 bases and J lost 2, with 13 bases in between. Germline CDR1 MDHEN, CDR2 SYDVKM. This CDR3 has 14 amino acids. CDR3 protein: CASSTGTLTYEQYF. The DNA of the CDR3 is TGTGCCAGCAGTACCGGGACTCTCACCTACGAGCAGTACTTC.

The chain couples TRBV30 to TRBJ1-4; no clear D gene. Germline V lookup: CDR1 GTSNPN, CDR2 SVGIG (reference sequence). The germline V and J ends were trimmed by 7 bases and 5 bases, with 14 bases remaining between them. The CDR3 sequence is 13 residues long. CDR3 sequence reads: CASENLQNEKLFF. The CDR3 DNA follows: TGTGCCTCGGAAAACCTACAGAATGAAAAACTGTTTTTT.

This chain joins TRBV4-2 and TRBJ2-1, with 8 bases fitting TRBD2. The CDR3 is 16 residues long. CDR1 is LGHNA and CDR2 is YNFKEQ in the germline V gene. The junction had 6 bases not matched to a gene; V was cut back by 1 base and J by 4 bases. The CDR3 reads CASSQGDGRGYNEQFF. The CDR3 coding sequence is TGTGCCAGCAGCCAAGGCGACGGGAGGGGTTACAATGAGCAGTTCTTC.

The rearrangement uses TRBV6-5 and TRBJ2-3, with 7 positions matching TRBD1. Looked up from germline, CDR1 is MNHEY and CDR2 is SVGAGI. V lost 5 bases, J lost 4 bases, and 9 bases stayed unmatched. This CDR3 has 15 residues. The CDR3 loop is CASSHWTGVPDTQYF. The CDR3 DNA sequence: TGTGCCAGCAGTCACTGGACAGGAGTTCCAGATACGCAGTATTTT.

This clone was recorded only once. The rearrangement joins TRBV13 to TRBJ1-2; 9 bases line up with TRBD1. The junction had 9 bases not matched to a gene; V was cut back by 7 bases and J by 3 bases. This CDR3 spans 15 amino acids. In germline, CDR1 is PRHDT, CDR2 FYEKMQ (reference sequence). Here the CDR3 DNA reads TGTGCCAGCACTAGACAGGGGGGTCCATACTATGGCTACACCTTC. Translating gives CASTRQGGPYYGYTF.

V gene TRBV30 combines with J gene TRBJ1-1; D is possibly TRBD1 (6 bases). Trimming removed 4 bases from V and 5 bases from J, with 14 bases in between. Germline V CDR1 and CDR2: GTSNPN, SVGIG (reference sequence). The CDR3 length is 13 residues. The CDR3 loop is CAWNGRGATEAFF. CDR3 in DNA: TGTGCCTGGAATGGCAGGGGAGCGACTGAAGCTTTCTTT.

Remarks on this clone: Germline is not matched at one junction end, which may reflect a read error. The rearrangement links TRBV7-7 to TRBJ2-3, with D possibly TRBD2 on 5 matching bases. The CDR3 has 13 amino acids. Germline V CDR1 and CDR2: SSHAT, FNYEAQ (reference sequence). The CDR3 is CASSERSTDTQYF. In nucleotides, the CDR3 is TGTGCTAGCAGCGAGCGGAGCACAGATACGCAGTATTTT.

This clone has more than one count but fewer than ten. The chain links TRBV6-5 to TRBJ2-7, with 8 positions matching TRBD1. Germline V CDR1 and CDR2: MNHEY, SVGAGI. This CDR3 region has 13 residues. The ends lost 5 bases at V and 5 bases at J; junction bases unmatched: 5. CDR3 in amino acids: CASSRGQGNEQYF. For the CDR3, the DNA is TGTGCCAGCAGTCGAGGACAGGGCAACGAGCAGTACTTC.

This clone appeared once. The chain couples TRBV27 to TRBJ2-1, with D possibly matching TRBD2 (5 bases). CDR1 MNHEY and CDR2 SMNVEV come from the germline V gene (reference sequence). The length of the CDR3 is 11 residues. V was trimmed by 4 bases and J by 9 bases, leaving 7 bases between them. CDR3 sequence: CASSSRGEQFF. The DNA of the CDR3 is TGTGCCAGCAGTTCCCGGGGTGAGCAGTTCTTC.

The V and J genes are TRBV30 and TRBJ1-6; TRBD1 is a possible D gene (6 bases). The ends were cut back, 1 base at V and 7 bases at J, with 8 bases in the middle. Looked up from germline, CDR1 is GTSNPN and CDR2 is SVGIG (reference sequence). The CDR3 loop spans 13 amino acids. For the CDR3, the DNA is TGTGCCTGGAGTGGGCAGGGGAATTCACCCCTCCACTTT. Translated: CAWSGQGNSPLHF.

A few counts support this clone. The rearrangement uses TRBV29-1 and TRBJ2-3; D may be TRBD2 (5 bases). The CDR3 runs to 14 residues. Germline lookup yields CDR1 SQVTM and CDR2 ANQGSEA. V lost 2 bases, J lost 2 bases, and 11 bases lay in between. The CDR3 DNA reads as TGCAGCGTTGAAACGCGGGTAGACACAGATACGCAGTATTTT. As protein: CSVETRVDTDTQYF.

The CDR3 DNA reads TGCAGCGTTGGCCGGGGACTAGCGGACACCGGGGAGCTGTTTTTT. Residues: CSVGRGLADTGELFF. V usage is TRBV29-1 and J usage is TRBJ2-2; 11 nucleotides align to TRBD2. This CDR3 spans 15 amino acids. Germline V gene data show CDR1 as SQVTM and CDR2 as ANQGSEA. Trimming at V came to 4 bases and at J to 3 bases, leaving 4 bases not matched to a gene.